The source of this T cell receptor beta chain is a study of T cell repertoires in cytomegalovirus infection. Findings of the study overall: Cumulative frequency (of public TCR beta family members) identified carriers of CMV plus the relevant HLA.

The CDR3 sequence is 14 residues long. The V and J ends lost 3 bases and 13 bases respectively, with 19 bases between them. Germline V gene sequence: CDR1 MGHRA, CDR2 YSYEKL. TCRdb passed the reads through MiXCR, listing each CDR3 protein once. The data hold some 150,000 distinct CDR3 sequences, with 23% observed a single time. Of note for this clonotype: Its antigen is not identified.

The gene calls are TRBV4-1 and TRBJ1-5; D is perhaps TRBD1 (6 bases). Source material: PBMCs. The TCR sequence derives from a human donor in good health (CMV status not recorded). Some clones in this sample may be carry-over from other donors' samples. CDR3 DNA sequence: TGCGCCAGCAGCCAGGGGGCGAACAATCAGCAGCAGCATTTT. This codes for CASSQGANNQQQHF.